This is a list of T cell receptor beta chains from one sample in a study of response to subunit inactivated influenza vaccine. Each CDR3 protein gets one entry after TCRdb re-called the RT-PCR reads with MiXCR. This sample has 550,000 to 800,000 distinct CDR3 sequences, with 15% to 17% found just once. Specimen: PBMCs from blood, collected roughly 12 days after vaccination. The receptors were gathered from a man aged 50-60 years who received an inactivated influenza vaccine. Both conserved end residues are part of each CDR3. The D gene is left open where the match is weak. Part of the rows lack a size; the others show once, few, many or a class for expanded clones.

TRBJ2-5 TRBV7-2 . many CASSWTGGETQYF TGTGCCAGCAGCTGGACTGGAGGGGAGACCCAGTACTTC
TRBJ2-1 TRBV12-3/TRBV12-4 TRBD1 . CARSLGRTGGTGYHNEQFF TGTGCCCGCAGTTTAGGTCGTACAGGCGGGACAGGGTACCACAATGAGCAGTTCTTC
TRBJ2-5 TRBV12-3/TRBV12-4 TRBD1 . CASGTGDQETQYF TGTGCCAGCGGGACAGGGGACCAAGAGACCCAGTACTTC
TRBJ2-1 TRBV7-9 TRBD1 . CASSWTGSSEQFF TGTGCCAGCAGCTGGACAGGGTCTAGTGAGCAGTTCTTC
TRBJ2-1 TRBV28 TRBD2 . CASSSSGRVGNEQFF TGTGCCAGCAGTTCTAGCGGGAGGGTGGGCAATGAGCAGTTCTTC
TRBJ1-5 TRBV28 . many CASRRGIQPQHF TGTGCCAGCAGACGGGGGATTCAGCCCCAGCATTTT
TRBJ1-6 TRBV5-1 TRBD1 . CASSVSGTGESPLHF TGCGCCAGCAGCGTCTCCGGGACAGGGGAATCACCCCTCCACTTT
TRBJ1-5 TRBV5-5 TRBD1 many CASSAVGTGLGQPQHF TGTGCCAGCAGCGCAGTTGGGACAGGGCTCGGTCAGCCCCAGCATTTT
TRBJ1-1 TRBV5-1 TRBD1 few CASSAQPGTGGTEAFF TGCGCCAGCAGCGCACAGCCCGGGACAGGGGGCACTGAAGCTTTCTTT
TRBJ1-3 TRBV30 . . CAWSPTRTARSGNTIYF TGTGCCTGGAGTCCAACACGGACGGCACGCTCTGGAAACACCATATATTTT